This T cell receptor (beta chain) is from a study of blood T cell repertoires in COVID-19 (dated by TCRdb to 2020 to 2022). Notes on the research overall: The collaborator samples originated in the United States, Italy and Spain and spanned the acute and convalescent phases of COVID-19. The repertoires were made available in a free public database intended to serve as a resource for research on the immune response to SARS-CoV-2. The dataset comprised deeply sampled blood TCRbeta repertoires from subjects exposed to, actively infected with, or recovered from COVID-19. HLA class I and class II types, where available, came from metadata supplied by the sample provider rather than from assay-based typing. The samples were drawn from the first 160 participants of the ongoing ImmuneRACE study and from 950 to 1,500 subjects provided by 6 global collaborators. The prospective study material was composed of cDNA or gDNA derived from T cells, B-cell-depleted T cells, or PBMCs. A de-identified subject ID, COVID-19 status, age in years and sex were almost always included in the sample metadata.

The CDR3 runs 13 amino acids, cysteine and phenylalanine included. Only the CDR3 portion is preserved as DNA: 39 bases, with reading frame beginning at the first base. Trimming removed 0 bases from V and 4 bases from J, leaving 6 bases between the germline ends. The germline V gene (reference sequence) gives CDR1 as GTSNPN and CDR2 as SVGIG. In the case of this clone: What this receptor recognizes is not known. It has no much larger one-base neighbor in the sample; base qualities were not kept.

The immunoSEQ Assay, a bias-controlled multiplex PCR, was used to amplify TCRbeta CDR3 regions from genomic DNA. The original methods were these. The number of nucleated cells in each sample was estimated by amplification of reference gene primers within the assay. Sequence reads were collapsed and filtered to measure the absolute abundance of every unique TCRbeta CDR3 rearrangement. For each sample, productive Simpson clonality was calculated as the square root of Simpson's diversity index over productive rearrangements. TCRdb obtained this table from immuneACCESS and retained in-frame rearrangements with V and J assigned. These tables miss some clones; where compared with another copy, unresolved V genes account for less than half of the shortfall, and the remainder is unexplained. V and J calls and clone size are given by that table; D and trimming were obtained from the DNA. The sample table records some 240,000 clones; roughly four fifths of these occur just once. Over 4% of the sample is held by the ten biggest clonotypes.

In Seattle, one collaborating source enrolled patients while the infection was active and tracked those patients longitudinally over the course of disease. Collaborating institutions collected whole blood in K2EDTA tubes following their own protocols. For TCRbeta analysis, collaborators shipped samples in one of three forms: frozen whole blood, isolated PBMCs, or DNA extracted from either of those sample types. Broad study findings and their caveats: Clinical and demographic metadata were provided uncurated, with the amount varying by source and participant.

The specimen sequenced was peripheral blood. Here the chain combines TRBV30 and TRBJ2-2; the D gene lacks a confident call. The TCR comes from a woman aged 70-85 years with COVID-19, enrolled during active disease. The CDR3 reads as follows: CAWSVLSTGELFF. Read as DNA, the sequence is TGTGCCTGGAGTGTACTAAGCACCGGGGAGCTGTTTTTT.